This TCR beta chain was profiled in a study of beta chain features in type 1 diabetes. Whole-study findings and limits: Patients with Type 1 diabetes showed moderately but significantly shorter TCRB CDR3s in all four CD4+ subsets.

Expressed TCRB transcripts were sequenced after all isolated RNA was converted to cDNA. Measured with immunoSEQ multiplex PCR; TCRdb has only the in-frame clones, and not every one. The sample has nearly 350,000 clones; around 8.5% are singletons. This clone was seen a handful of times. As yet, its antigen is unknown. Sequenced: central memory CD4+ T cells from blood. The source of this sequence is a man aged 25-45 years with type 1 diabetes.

CDR3 residues: CASSSQTGGNTGELFF. The CDR3 DNA follows: TGTGCCAGCAGCTCTCAGACAGGAGGGAACACCGGGGAGCTGTTTTTT. The J gene is TRBJ2-2, the V gene TRBV7-9, with D tentatively TRBD1 (6 bases). Germline V CDR1 and CDR2: SEHNR, FQNEAQ (reference sequence). V was trimmed by 4 bases and J by 1 base, leaving 13 bases between them. CDR3 length equals 16 residues.